This T cell receptor beta chain was identified during a study of T-cell memory formation after mild COVID-19. Study-level information: Among the donors, TCR clusters were largely specific to each donor. Whole-study results and caveats: Certain responding clones were present in pre-infection memory, suggesting participation of cross-reactive memory. Day 15 to 85 contracting clones showed balanced CD4/CD8; later expanders leaned CD4+.

cDNA libraries for TCR alpha and TCR beta, carrying sample barcodes and UMIs, came from 5'RACE with constant-segment primers. TCRdb itself ran the 5' RACE reads through MiXCR, one entry per CDR3 protein. The profile shows around 140,000 distinct CDR3 sequences, about 5.7% of them singletons. V shed 1 base and J shed 4 bases, with 11 bases lying between them. CDR3 length: 14 amino acids. Germline V lookup: CDR1 SGHRS, CDR2 YFSETQ. As for this clonotype: Its antigen remains unidentified.

This receptor was taken from an adult woman who had mild COVID-19 (a few samples of this study predate the infection). Cell type and time point are not known. The chain uses TRBV5-1 and TRBJ1-1; D remains unclear. Sequences were obtained from PBMCs or a T cell subset sorted from them (not recorded which). CDR3 nucleotides: TGCGCCAGCAGCTTGTTAGGTGAGAGCACTGAAGCTTTCTTT. This encodes CASSLLGESTEAFF.